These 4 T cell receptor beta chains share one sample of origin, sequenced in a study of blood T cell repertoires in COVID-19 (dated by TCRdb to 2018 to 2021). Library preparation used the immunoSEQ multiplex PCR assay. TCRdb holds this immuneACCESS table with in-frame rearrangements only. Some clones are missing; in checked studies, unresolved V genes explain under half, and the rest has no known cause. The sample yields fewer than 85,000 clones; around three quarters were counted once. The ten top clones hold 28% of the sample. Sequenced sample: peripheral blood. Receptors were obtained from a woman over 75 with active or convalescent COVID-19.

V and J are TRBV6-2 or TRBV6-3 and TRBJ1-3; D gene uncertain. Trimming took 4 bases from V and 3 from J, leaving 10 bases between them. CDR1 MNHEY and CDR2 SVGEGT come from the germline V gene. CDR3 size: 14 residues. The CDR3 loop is CASSSLAFGNTIYF. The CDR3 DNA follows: TGTGCCAGCAGTTCTCTGGCTTTTGGAAACACCATATATTTT.

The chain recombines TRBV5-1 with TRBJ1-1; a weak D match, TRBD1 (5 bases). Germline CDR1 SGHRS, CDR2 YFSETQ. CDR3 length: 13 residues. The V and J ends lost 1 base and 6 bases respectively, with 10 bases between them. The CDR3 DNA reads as TGCGCCAGCAGCTTGAGCGGGACGGCTGAAGCTTTCTTT. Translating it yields CASSLSGTAEAFF. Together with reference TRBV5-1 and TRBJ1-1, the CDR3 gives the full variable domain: KAGVTQTPRYLIKTRGQQVTLSCSPISGHRSVSWYQQTPGQGLQFLFEYFSETQRNKGNFPGRFSGRQFSNSRSEMNVSTLELGDSALYLCASSLSGTAEAFFGQGTRLTVV.

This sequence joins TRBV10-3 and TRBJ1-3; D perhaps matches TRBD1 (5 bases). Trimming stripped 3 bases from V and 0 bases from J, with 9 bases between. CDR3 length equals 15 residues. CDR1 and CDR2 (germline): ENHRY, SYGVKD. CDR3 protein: CAISDSRDSGNTIYF. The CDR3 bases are TGTGCCATCAGTGACTCCAGGGACTCTGGAAACACCATATATTTT.

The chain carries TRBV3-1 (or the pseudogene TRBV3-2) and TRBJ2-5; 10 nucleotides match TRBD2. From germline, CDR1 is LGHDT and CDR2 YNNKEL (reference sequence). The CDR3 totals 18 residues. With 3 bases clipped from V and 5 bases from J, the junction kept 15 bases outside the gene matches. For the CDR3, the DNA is TGTGCCAGCAGCCATGGTTCACTAGCGGGGCCCGGTGGGGAGACCCAGTACTTC. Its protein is CASSHGSLAGPGGETQYF.